This TCR beta chain is drawn from a study of OX40 agonist ivuxolimab in advanced cancers. As for the study in general: Patients were dosed intravenously with ivuxolimab at 0.01 to 10 mg/kg every 2 weeks.

Regarding this clone: No antigen is known for it.

Repertoires were generated with immunoSEQ multiplex PCR, while TCRdb's copy carries only in-frame clones and drops some. The data show 60,000 to 85,000 clones, with 92% seen just once and 8.5% to 9% held by the top ten. The CDR3 is 16 residues long. Germline trimming cut 1 base from V and 2 bases from J; bases unmatched to any gene: 8. CDR1 MNHEY and CDR2 SMNVEV come from the germline V gene (reference sequence). Notes on the study in general: People who partly responded at 0.1-3.0 mg/kg had some of the least clonal expansion seen. With doses of 0.1 to 3.0 mg/kg, CD4+ and CD8+ blood T cells had undergone clonal expansion by week 6. CD8+ T cells averaged more expanded clones than CD4+.

The source was CD4+ or CD8+ T cells sorted from blood, collected in a trial of the OX40 agonist ivuxolimab. The source of this sequence is an adult with an advanced solid tumor such as melanoma, head and neck, liver or kidney cancer. The chain recombines TRBV27 with TRBJ2-7; 7 nucleotides match TRBD2. CDR3 nucleotide sequence: TGTGCCAGCAGTTTATTGCATCCGGGGGGTGCCTACGAGCAGTACTTC. This encodes CASSLLHPGGAYEQYF.